This T cell receptor (beta chain) was profiled in a study of radiotherapy plus CTLA-4 blockade in lung cancer. Overall study: Objective responses arose in approximately 19% of patients, and approximately 31% experienced disease control.

Findings and limits, study-wide: There was expansion of tumor-derived TCR clones in blood after radiotherapy plus ipilimumab. Reported findings show early blood T cell clone dynamics, with interferon-beta, best predicted response.

From germline, CDR1 is LNHNV and CDR2 YYDKDF (reference sequence). V gave up 1 base and J gave up 4 bases, with 7 bases separating them. The CDR3 spans 13 residues. Each patient with chemo-refractory metastatic non-small-cell lung cancer was treated with focal radiation plus CTLA-4 blockade using ipilimumab. Libraries were prepared by immunoSEQ multiplex PCR; TCRdb keeps only in-frame clonotypes and omits some of them. This repertoire shows some 120,000 clones, 70% to 85% found once; its top ten account for 3% to 4%. A word on this clone: Its specificity is unknown.

Sequencing was performed on peripheral blood, taken from a patient treated with radiotherapy plus ipilimumab. This clonotype was obtained from a human donor with non-small cell lung cancer that progressed on radiotherapy plus ipilimumab. Some clones in this sample may be carry-over from other donors' samples. This chain links TRBV15 with TRBJ1-2; D is unresolved. The CDR3 loop is CATSRAQPYGYTF. The CDR3 DNA sequence: TGTGCCACCAGCAGAGCGCAGCCCTATGGCTACACCTTC.